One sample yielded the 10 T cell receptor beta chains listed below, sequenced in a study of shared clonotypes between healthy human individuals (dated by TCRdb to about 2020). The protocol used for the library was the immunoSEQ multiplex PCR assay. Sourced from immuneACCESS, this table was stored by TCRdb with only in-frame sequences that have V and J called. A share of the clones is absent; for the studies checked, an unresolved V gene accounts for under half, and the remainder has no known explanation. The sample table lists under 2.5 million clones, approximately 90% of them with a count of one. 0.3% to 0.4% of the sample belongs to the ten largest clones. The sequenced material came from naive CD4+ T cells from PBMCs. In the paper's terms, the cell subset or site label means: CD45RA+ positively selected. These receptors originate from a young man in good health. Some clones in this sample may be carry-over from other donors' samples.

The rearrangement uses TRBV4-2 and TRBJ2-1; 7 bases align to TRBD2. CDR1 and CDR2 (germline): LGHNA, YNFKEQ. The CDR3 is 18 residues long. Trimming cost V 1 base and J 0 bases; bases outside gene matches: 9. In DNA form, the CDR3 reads TGTGCCAGCAGCCAAGGGGCCCTAGCGGCCCTCTCCTACAATGAGCAGTTCTTC. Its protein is CASSQGALAALSYNEQFF.

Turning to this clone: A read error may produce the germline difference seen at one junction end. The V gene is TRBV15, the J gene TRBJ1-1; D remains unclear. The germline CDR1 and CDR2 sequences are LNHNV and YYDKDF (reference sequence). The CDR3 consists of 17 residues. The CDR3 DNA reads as TGTGTCACCAGCATTGCCTCAGCTGGTCCTGCGAGCACTGAAGCTTTCTTT. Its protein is CVTSIASAGPASTEAFF.

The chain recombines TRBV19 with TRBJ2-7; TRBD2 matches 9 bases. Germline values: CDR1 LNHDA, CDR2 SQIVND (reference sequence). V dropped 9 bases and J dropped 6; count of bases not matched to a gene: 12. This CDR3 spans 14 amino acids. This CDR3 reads CASRGSGSAGEQYF. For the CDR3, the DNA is TGTGCCAGCCGGGGTAGCGGGAGCGCTGGCGAGCAGTACTTC.

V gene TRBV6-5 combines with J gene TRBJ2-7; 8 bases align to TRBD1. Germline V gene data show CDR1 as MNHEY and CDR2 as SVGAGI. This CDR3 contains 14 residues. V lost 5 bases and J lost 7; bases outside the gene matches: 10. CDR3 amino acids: CASSPSQGAREQYF. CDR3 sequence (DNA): TGTGCCAGCAGTCCAAGCCAGGGGGCGCGGGAGCAGTACTTC.

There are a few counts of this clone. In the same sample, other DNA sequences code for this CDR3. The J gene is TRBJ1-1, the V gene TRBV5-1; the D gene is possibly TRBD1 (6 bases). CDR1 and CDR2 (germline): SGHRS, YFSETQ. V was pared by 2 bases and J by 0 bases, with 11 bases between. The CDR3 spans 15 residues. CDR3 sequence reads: CASSLAGALNTEAFF. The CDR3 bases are TGCGCCAGCAGCTTAGCAGGGGCATTGAACACTGAAGCTTTCTTT.

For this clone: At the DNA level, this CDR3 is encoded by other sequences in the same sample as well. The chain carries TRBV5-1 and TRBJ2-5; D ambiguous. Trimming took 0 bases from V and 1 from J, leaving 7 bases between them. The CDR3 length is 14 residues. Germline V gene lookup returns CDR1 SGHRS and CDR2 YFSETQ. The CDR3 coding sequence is TGCGCCAGCAGCTTGGAGGGTTCCCAAGAGACCCAGTACTTC. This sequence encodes CASSLEGSQETQYF.

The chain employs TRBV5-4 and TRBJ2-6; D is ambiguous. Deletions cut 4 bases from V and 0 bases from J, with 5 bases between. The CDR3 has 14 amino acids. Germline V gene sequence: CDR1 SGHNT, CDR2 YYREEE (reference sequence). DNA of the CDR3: TGTGCCAGCAGCGGACCCTCTGGGGCCAACGTCCTGACTTTC. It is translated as CASSGPSGANVLTF.

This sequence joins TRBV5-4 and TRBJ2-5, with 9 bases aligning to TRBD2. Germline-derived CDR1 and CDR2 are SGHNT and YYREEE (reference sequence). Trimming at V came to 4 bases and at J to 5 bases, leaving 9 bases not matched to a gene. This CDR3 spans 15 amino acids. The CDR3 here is CASSGPNAGGETQYF. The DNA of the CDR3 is TGTGCCAGCAGCGGCCCCAACGCGGGGGGGGAGACCCAGTACTTC.

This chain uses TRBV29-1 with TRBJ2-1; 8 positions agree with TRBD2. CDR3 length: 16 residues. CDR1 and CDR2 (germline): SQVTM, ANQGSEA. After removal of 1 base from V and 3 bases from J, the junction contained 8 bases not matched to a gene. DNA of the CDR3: TGCAGCGTTGAAGGCGGACTAGCTGGGGTCTACAATGAGCAGTTCTTC. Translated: CSVEGGLAGVYNEQFF.

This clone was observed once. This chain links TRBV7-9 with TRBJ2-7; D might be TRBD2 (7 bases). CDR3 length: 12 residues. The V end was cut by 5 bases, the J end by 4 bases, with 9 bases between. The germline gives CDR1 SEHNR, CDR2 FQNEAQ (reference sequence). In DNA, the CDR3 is TGTGCCAGCAGCGAGGGGGGGTACGAGCAGTACTTC. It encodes CASSEGGYEQYF.